This T cell receptor beta chain was obtained from a study of cytomegalovirus exposure and HLA in healthy donors. The V segment lost 2 bases and the J segment 0 bases; nucleotides outside the gene matches: 10. Per germline, CDR1 SNHLY and CDR2 FYNNEI. This CDR3 is built from 19 residues. Repertoires were generated with immunoSEQ multiplex PCR, while TCRdb's copy carries only in-frame clones and drops some. The sample comprises roughly 65,000 clones, about 94% of which are singletons, and 4% to 5.5% rests with the top ten. The receptor's source is a man between 18 and 29 years old in good health and CMV-seropositive. The rearrangement uses TRBV2 and TRBJ1-4; the match to TRBD1 covers 9 bases. Sequencing was performed on PBMCs. CDR3 sequence reads: CASSEPGQGFGATNEKLFF. For the CDR3, the DNA is TGTGCCAGCAGTGAACCGGGACAGGGATTTGGGGCAACTAATGAAAAACTGTTTTTT.